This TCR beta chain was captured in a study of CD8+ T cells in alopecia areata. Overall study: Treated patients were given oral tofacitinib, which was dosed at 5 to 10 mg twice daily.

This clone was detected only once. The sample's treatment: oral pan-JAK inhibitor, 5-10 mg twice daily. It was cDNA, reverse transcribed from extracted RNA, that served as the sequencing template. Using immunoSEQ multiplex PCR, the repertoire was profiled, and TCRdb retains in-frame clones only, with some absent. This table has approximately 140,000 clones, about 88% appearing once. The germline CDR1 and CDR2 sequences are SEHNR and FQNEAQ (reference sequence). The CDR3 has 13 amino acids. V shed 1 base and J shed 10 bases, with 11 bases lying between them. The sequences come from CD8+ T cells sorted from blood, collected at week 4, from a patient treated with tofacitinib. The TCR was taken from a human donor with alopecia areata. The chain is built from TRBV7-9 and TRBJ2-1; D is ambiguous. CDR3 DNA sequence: TGTGCCAGCAGCTTAGAGACCCTGGGGGAGCAGTTCTTC. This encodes CASSLETLGEQFF.